This is a list of T cell receptor beta chains from one sample in a study of shared clonotypes between healthy human individuals. Libraries were prepared by immunoSEQ multiplex PCR; TCRdb keeps only in-frame clonotypes and omits some of them. The sample lists about 690,000 clones, 80% to 95% occurring once. Input material: memory CD8+ T cells from PBMCs. All receptors derive from a man younger than 35 in good health. Some clones in this sample may be carry-over from other donors' samples. Both conserved end residues are part of each CDR3. The D gene is left open where the match is weak. Only part of the rows carry a size: once, few, many, or a class if the clone is expanded.

length	D	size	V	J	CDR3	DNA
13	TRBD1	-	TRBV30	TRBJ2-3	CAWSVVQGDTQYF	TGTGCCTGGAGTGTAGTACAGGGGGATACGCAGTATTTT
15	TRBD2	-	TRBV7-3	TRBJ2-7	CASSVLAGVSYEQYF	TGTGCCAGCAGCGTACTAGCGGGGGTGTCCTACGAGCAGTACTTC
16	TRBD1	-	TRBV13	TRBJ1-3	CASSFRDRGFGNTIYF	TGTGCCAGCAGCTTCCGGGACAGGGGCTTTGGAAACACCATATATTTT
19	TRBD2	few	TRBV13	TRBJ2-1	CASSLGPGTSGATYNEQFF	TGTGCCAGCAGCTTAGGCCCCGGGACTAGCGGAGCTACATACAATGAGCAGTTCTTC
12	-	-	TRBV23-1	TRBJ2-3	CASSLAEDTQYF	TGCGCCAGCAGTCTAGCCGAAGATACGCAGTATTTT
15	-	once	TRBV9	TRBJ2-7	CASSVASASSYEQYF	TGTGCCAGCAGCGTAGCTAGCGCAAGCTCCTACGAGCAGTACTTC
18	TRBD1	-	TRBV6-1	TRBJ1-5	CASSEEPKGQGSNQPQHF	TGTGCCAGCAGTGAAGAGCCGAAGGGACAGGGCAGCAATCAGCCCCAGCATTTT
13	-	-	TRBV19	TRBJ2-3	CASSKWEADTQYF	TGTGCCAGTAGTAAGTGGGAGGCAGATACGCAGTATTTT
15	TRBD1	-	TRBV12-5	TRBJ2-5	CASGLGDRGKETQYF	TGTGCTAGTGGTTTGGGGGACAGGGGGAAAGAGACCCAGTACTTC
14	TRBD1	-	TRBV6-1	TRBJ2-7	CASSETGFPYEQYF	TGTGCCAGCAGCGAGACAGGGTTCCCCTACGAGCAGTACTTC
17	TRBD1	-	TRBV7-6	TRBJ2-6	CASLTGLPHSGANVLTF	TGTGCCAGCCTGACAGGGCTTCCTCACTCTGGGGCCAACGTCCTGACTTTC
14	-	-	TRBV28	TRBJ1-2	CASSFSPGPSRDTF	TGTGCCAGCAGTTTTTCCCCGGGCCCTTCACGCGACACCTTC
16	TRBD1	-	TRBV9	TRBJ2-1	CASSARGTGGYNEQFF	TGTGCCAGCAGCGCCAGGGGGACAGGGGGCTACAATGAGCAGTTCTTC
14	-	-	TRBV7-9	TRBJ2-2	CASSPPGNTGELFF	TGTGCCAGCAGCCCCCCCGGCAACACCGGGGAGCTGTTTTTT
15	TRBD2	-	TRBV5-1	TRBJ2-4	CASTGGREGKNIQYF	TGCGCCAGCACCGGGGGCCGGGAGGGCAAAAACATTCAGTACTTC
14	TRBD1	-	TRBV10-2	TRBJ2-7	CASSEGTGFYEQYF	TGCGCCAGCAGTGAGGGGACAGGGTTCTACGAGCAGTACTTC
14	-	-	TRBV30	TRBJ1-1	CACGGIPRGTEAFF	TGTGCCTGCGGCGGTATACCGAGGGGGACTGAAGCTTTCTTT
16	TRBD2	-	TRBV7-9	TRBJ2-3	CASSSLHSGSKDTQYF	TGTGCCAGCAGCTCCCTCCATAGCGGGAGTAAAGATACGCAGTATTTT
16	-	-	TRBV27	TRBJ2-1	CASSVLAISSYNEQFF	TGTGCCAGCAGCGTCCTAGCGATTAGCTCCTACAATGAGCAGTTCTTC
15	TRBD1	-	TRBV5-6	TRBJ2-5	CASSEPGQPQETQYF	TGTGCCAGCAGCGAACCGGGACAGCCCCAAGAGACCCAGTACTTC
13	-	-	TRBV27	TRBJ1-1	CASRTLGVTEAFF	TGTGCCAGCAGGACTCTGGGGGTCACTGAAGCTTTCTTT
13	TRBD1	-	TRBV27	TRBJ2-7	CASRSTGLGEQYF	TGTGCCAGCAGATCGACAGGGTTGGGCGAGCAGTACTTC
12	-	-	TRBV27	TRBJ2-2	CASSPGVGELFF	TGTGCCAGCAGTCCCGGGGTCGGGGAGCTGTTTTTT
15	TRBD1	-	TRBV28	TRBJ1-1	CASSTRDRGNTEAFF	TGTGCCAGCAGTACCAGGGACAGGGGCAACACTGAAGCTTTCTTT
13	-	-	TRBV11-2	TRBJ2-1	CASSLASSDEQFF	TGTGCCAGCAGCTTAGCCAGTTCCGATGAGCAGTTCTTC
15	TRBD2	once	TRBV6-1	TRBJ2-1	CASSNLAGIRDEQFF	TGTGCCAGCAGTAATCTAGCGGGAATCCGCGATGAGCAGTTCTTC
17	-	-	TRBV7-9	TRBJ2-7	CASSLNLGGGATYEQYF	TGTGCCAGCAGCTTAAATTTAGGAGGGGGCGCGACCTACGAGCAGTACTTC
14	TRBD2	many	TRBV7-9	TRBJ2-3	CASSEGLVTDTQYF	TGTGCCAGCAGCGAGGGACTAGTCACAGATACGCAGTATTTT
14	TRBD1	-	TRBV27	TRBJ2-7	CASSFGTGSYEQYF	TGTGCCAGCAGTTTTGGGACAGGGAGTTACGAGCAGTACTTC
15	-	-	TRBV6-5	TRBJ2-7	CASRPTGTSTYEQYF	TGTGCCAGCAGACCGACCGGGACCTCGACCTACGAGCAGTACTTC
14	TRBD1	-	TRBV6-1	TRBJ2-7	CASSEGTGPYEQYF	TGTGCCAGCAGTGAAGGGACAGGGCCCTACGAGCAGTACTTC
15	-	-	TRBV30	TRBJ1-5	CAWSPGGSPNQPQHF	TGTGCCTGGAGTCCCGGCGGATCCCCGAATCAGCCCCAGCATTTT
16	TRBD2	-	TRBV7-9	TRBJ2-5	CASSSRPTSGQETQYF	TGTGCCAGCAGCTCAAGACCAACTAGCGGTCAAGAGACCCAGTACTTC
18	-	-	TRBV5-1	TRBJ1-3	CASSLVPAPDSSGNTIYF	TGCGCCAGCAGCTTGGTTCCAGCACCCGATTCTTCTGGAAACACCATATATTTT
15	-	-	TRBV5-1	TRBJ1-4	CASSPQPGLNEKLFF	TGCGCCAGCAGCCCCCAGCCAGGGCTCAATGAAAAACTGTTTTTT
15	TRBD1	-	TRBV9	TRBJ2-7	CASSVVGTGDPEQYF	TGTGCCAGCAGCGTAGTAGGGACAGGGGATCCAGAGCAGTACTTC
14	-	-	TRBV2	TRBJ2-4	CASSEVYATNIQYF	TGTGCCAGCAGTGAGGTTTACGCGACGAACATTCAGTACTTC
12	-	-	TRBV7-9	TRBJ2-7	CASSPKGYEQYF	TGTGCCAGCAGCCCTAAAGGATACGAGCAGTACTTC